These 7 T cell receptor beta chains were sequenced from one sample in a study of blood T cell repertoires in COVID-19. Method: immunoSEQ multiplex PCR; TCRdb's copy keeps in-frame clones and lacks some. The sample shows about 220,000 clones, 82% of them seen only once. Material for sequencing was peripheral blood. Source of these receptors: a woman between 65 and 79 years old with acute or convalescent COVID-19.

This clone has a single count. V is TRBV5-4 and J is TRBJ1-2, with D possibly matching TRBD1 (5 bases). Germline CDR1 reads SGHNT; CDR2 reads YYREEE (reference sequence). Deletions cut 2 bases from V and 8 bases from J, with 10 bases between. The CDR3 is made up of 12 amino acids. The CDR3 coding sequence is TGTGCCAGCAGCTTTGCAGGGCGAGGCTACACCTTC. Protein sequence: CASSFAGRGYTF.

This clone was counted only a few times. One base away lies a much larger clone, so this may be a sequencing read error. The chain is built from TRBV14 and TRBJ1-6, with 7 bases matching TRBD1. V lost 4 bases to trimming and J lost 4 bases; unmatched junction nucleotides: 1. This CDR3 has 14 residues. CDR1 is SGHDN and CDR2 is FVKESK in the germline V gene. The CDR3, as DNA: TGTGCCAGCAGCCGGGGACAGTATAATTCACCCCTCCACTTT. It is translated as CASSRGQYNSPLHF.

The chain combines TRBV3-1 (or the pseudogene TRBV3-2) with TRBJ1-2; perhaps TRBD1 as D (5 bases). The CDR3 consists of 18 residues. Germline lookup yields CDR1 LGHDT and CDR2 YNNKEL (reference sequence). Trimming left V 1 base short and J 2 bases short, with 20 bases between. The CDR3 nucleotides read TGTGCCAGCAGCCAAGGGGATTATGGACGGGACTCAAACTATGGCTACACCTTC. This sequence encodes CASSQGDYGRDSNYGYTF.

The chain combines TRBV19 with TRBJ2-6; D is perhaps TRBD2 (6 bases). V was pared by 11 bases and J by 0 bases, with 20 bases between. Germline CDR1 reads LNHDA; CDR2 reads SQIVND (reference sequence). The CDR3 is 17 amino acids. The CDR3 bases are TGTGCCGCGGGCGGGGAGACACCCCCCTCTGGGGCCAACGTCCTGACTTTC. Its translation is CAAGGETPPSGANVLTF.

This rearrangement joins TRBV24-1 to TRBJ1-2, with D perhaps TRBD1 (5 bases). In germline, CDR1 is KGHDR, CDR2 SFDVKD. Between the trimmed V and J ends, which lost 6 bases and 4 bases, there was a span of 20 bases. The CDR3 is made up of 16 amino acids. CDR3 in amino acids: CATSQGEVQDVYGYTF. Here the CDR3 DNA reads TGTGCCACCAGTCAAGGGGAGGTCCAAGACGTCTATGGCTACACCTTC.

The rearrangement joins TRBV4-3 to TRBJ2-3, with D unresolved. Trimming shortened V by 0 bases and J by 3 bases, and 10 bases separated the two germline ends. The germline gives CDR1 LGHNA, CDR2 YSLEER. The CDR3 extends over 15 amino acids. The CDR3, as DNA: TGCGCCAGCAGCCAAGATTCTCTACCGACAGATACGCAGTATTTT. Its protein product is CASSQDSLPTDTQYF.

The J gene is TRBJ1-1, the V gene TRBV7-9, with TRBD1 identical over 10 bases. The ends lost 5 bases at V and 1 base at J; junction bases unmatched: 4. CDR1 is SEHNR, CDR2 FQNEAQ, per germline (reference sequence). The CDR3 is made up of 15 amino acids. The CDR3 region is CASSADRGRNTEAFF. The CDR3 nucleotides read TGTGCCAGCAGCGCGGACAGGGGGAGGAACACTGAAGCTTTCTTT.